This entry lists 27 T cell receptor beta chains sequenced from one sample in a study of T cell responses to AZD1222 COVID-19 vaccine (dated by TCRdb to about 2021). The intended sense of this specimen's time point label: baseline before first vaccination. Library preparation used the immunoSEQ multiplex PCR assay. This immuneACCESS table, as held by TCRdb, lists in-frame sequences with V and J called but not all clones. Of the missing ones, under half trace to an unresolved V gene in checked studies; the others have no known cause. This sample holds approximately 180,000 clones; 80% to 95% were observed only once. Together, the top ten hold about 10% of the sample. Sample: peripheral blood, taken on day 0 of AZD1222 vaccination. These receptors were taken from an adult in good health.

V is TRBV7-9 and J is TRBJ1-3, with unresolved D. Per germline, CDR1 SEHNR and CDR2 FQNEAQ (reference sequence). V lost 5 bases, J lost 0 bases, and 11 bases lay in between. This CDR3 comprises 15 residues. The CDR3 DNA follows: TGTGCCAGCAGCGCTGATAATTTCTCTGGAAACACCATATATTTT. This encodes CASSADNFSGNTIYF. The complete variable domain, with remaining parts taken from reference TRBV7-9 and TRBJ1-3, reads DTGVSQNPRHKITKRGQNVTFRCDPISEHNRLYWYRQTLGQGPEFLTYFQNEAQLEKSRLLSDRFSAERPKGSFSTLEIQRTEQGDSAMYLCASSADNFSGNTIYFGEGSWLTVV.

This clone was detected only once. CDR3 coding DNA: TGTGCCAGTAGTATATCCCTGGGCAGCAATCAGCCCCAGCATTTT. It yields the protein CASSISLGSNQPQHF. The rearrangement joins TRBV19 to TRBJ1-5; unclear D gene. Trimming left V 2 bases short and J 1 base short, with 9 bases between. Germline V gene lookup returns CDR1 LNHDA and CDR2 SQIVND (reference sequence). The CDR3 loop spans 15 amino acids. The complete variable domain, with remaining parts taken from reference TRBV19 and TRBJ1-5, reads DGGITQSPKYLFRKEGQNVTLSCEQNLNHDAMYWYRQDPGQGLRLIYYSQIVNDFQKGDIAEGYSVSREKKESFPLTVTSAQKNPTAFYLCASSISLGSNQPQHFGDGTRLSIL.

J is TRBJ1-1 and V is TRBV12-3 or TRBV12-4, with a weak D call TRBD1 (6 bases). The CDR3 contains 12 residues. The germline V and J ends were trimmed by 6 bases and 7 bases, with 12 bases remaining between them. CDR3 bases: TGTGCCAGCAGCCTCGGGACAAGTGAAGCTTTCTTT. It is translated as CASSLGTSEAFF.

The V gene is TRBV6-2 or TRBV6-3, the J gene TRBJ1-1, with D maybe TRBD1 (5 bases). This CDR3 spans 11 amino acids. Germline V CDR1 and CDR2: MNHEY, SVGEGT. V lost 4 bases to trimming and J lost 8 bases, with 8 bases between them. CDR3 region: CASSFNREAFF. CDR3 bases: TGTGCCAGCAGTTTTAACAGGGAAGCTTTCTTT.

V gene TRBV10-2 combines with J gene TRBJ2-2, with a possible D match to TRBD2 (5 bases). CDR1 and CDR2 from the germline V gene are WSHSY and SAAADI. The V gene lost 7 bases and the J gene lost 4 bases, with 10 bases spanning the gap. This CDR3 comprises 13 residues. CDR3 sequence: CASIARGTGELFF. The CDR3 nucleotides read TGCGCCAGCATCGCTCGGGGCACCGGGGAGCTGTTTTTT.

The gene calls are TRBV6-5 and TRBJ1-6; D is uncertain. V shed 2 bases and J shed 7 bases, with 9 bases lying between them. Germline loops: CDR1 MNHEY, CDR2 SVGAGI. This CDR3 is built from 14 residues. CDR3 nucleotides: TGTGCCAGCAGTTACAGAGACACAAATTCACCCCTCCACTTT. Protein sequence: CASSYRDTNSPLHF.

The chain employs TRBV3-1 (or the pseudogene TRBV3-2) and TRBJ1-1; D not certain. Trimming left V 1 base short and J 1 base short, with 10 bases between. The CDR3 length is 15 residues. Germline V gene data show CDR1 as LGHDT and CDR2 as YNNKEL (reference sequence). CDR3 bases: TGTGCCAGCAGCCAAGGTCACGTTGGGAACACTGAAGCTTTCTTT. Translation gives CASSQGHVGNTEAFF.

CDR3 residues: CASSETGDTIYF. The CDR3 nucleotides are TGTGCCAGCAGTGAAACAGGGGACACCATATATTTT. V and J are TRBV6-1 and TRBJ1-3; 7 bases line up with TRBD1. Germline V gene data show CDR1 as MNHNS and CDR2 as SASEGT. J was trimmed by 8 bases and V by 2 bases; bases with no gene match: 0. This CDR3 region has 12 residues.

V and J are TRBV27 and TRBJ2-1; tentatively, D is TRBD1 or TRBD2 (5 bases each). CDR1 and CDR2 (germline): MNHEY, SMNVEV (reference sequence). There are 15 residues in the CDR3. Trimming took 5 bases from V and 5 from J, leaving 16 bases between them. In DNA, the CDR3 is TGTGCCAGCAGTCCCTGGGTCAGAGGGGACAATGAGCAGTTCTTC. Translation gives CASSPWVRGDNEQFF.

The chain couples TRBV19 to TRBJ1-5; no clear D gene. V lost 2 bases and J 6 bases, leaving 5 bases between the germline ends. From germline, CDR1 is LNHDA and CDR2 SQIVND (reference sequence). This CDR3 region has 12 residues. The CDR3 DNA is TGTGCCAGTAGTATACTGGGTCAGCCCCAGCATTTT. Residues: CASSILGQPQHF.

The chain has TRBV6-5 and TRBJ2-3; D gene ambiguous. V was pared by 8 bases and J by 2 bases, with 11 bases between. This CDR3 contains 13 residues. Germline-derived CDR1 and CDR2 are MNHEY and SVGAGI. The CDR3 loop reads CASGSPYTDTQYF. In DNA, the CDR3 is TGTGCCAGCGGCTCCCCTTACACAGATACGCAGTATTTT.

The chain is built from TRBV27 and TRBJ1-5; the match to TRBD1 covers 7 bases. CDR1 is MNHEY and CDR2 is SMNVEV in the germline V gene (reference sequence). The CDR3 loop spans 15 amino acids. The V gene end was trimmed by 0 bases and the J gene end by 10 bases; junction bases not matched to a gene: 9. The CDR3 protein is CASSLSGGGEGPQHF. The DNA for the CDR3 is TGTGCCAGCAGTTTATCGGGAGGGGGCGAGGGACCCCAGCATTTT.

The chain recombines TRBV28 with TRBJ2-3, with D perhaps matching TRBD2 (6 bases). The CDR3 is made up of 14 amino acids. V lost 5 bases and J 4 bases, leaving 13 bases between the germline ends. Germline CDR1 MDHEN, CDR2 SYDVKM. CDR3 DNA: TGTGCCAGCAGTCCCGGCGGGGTGCCAGATACGCAGTATTTT. Amino acid sequence: CASSPGGVPDTQYF.

This sequence joins TRBV7-9 and TRBJ1-2, with a tentative D call TRBD1 (5 bases). This CDR3 is 16 amino acids long. Trimming left V 5 bases short and J 4 bases short, with 20 bases between. The germline V gene has CDR1 SEHNR and CDR2 FQNEAQ (reference sequence). The CDR3 nucleotides read TGTGCCAGCAGCCCCGCCGGGCGGGGGGTGGCCTATGGCTACACCTTC. It encodes CASSPAGRGVAYGYTF.

V gene TRBV28 combines with J gene TRBJ1-5; no clear D gene. Germline CDR1 and CDR2: MDHEN and SYDVKM. V shed 6 bases and J shed 4 bases, with 16 bases lying between them. The CDR3 is 15 amino acids. DNA of the CDR3: TGTGCCAGCAGCCTCCCGACGGGGAATAATCAGCCCCAGCATTTT. Protein sequence: CASSLPTGNNQPQHF.

CDR3 residues: CASRLTGGNYGYTF. The DNA for the CDR3 is TGTGCCAGCAGATTGACAGGGGGTAACTATGGCTACACCTTC. The chain combines TRBV11-2 with TRBJ1-2; 9 bases line up with TRBD1. J was trimmed by 1 base and V by 6 bases; bases with no gene match: 3. In germline, CDR1 is SGHAT, CDR2 FQNNGV. The length of the CDR3 is 14 residues.

This clone was counted only a few times. CDR3 nucleotide sequence: TGCGCCAGCAGCAAAGAAGCCCCGAACACCGGGGAGCTGTTTTTT. Its protein product is CASSKEAPNTGELFF. The chain carries TRBV5-1 and TRBJ2-2; D is unresolved. With 4 bases removed from V and 0 bases from J, the gap between germline ends came to 10 bases. Germline assignment: CDR1 SGHRS and CDR2 YFSETQ. This CDR3 is built from 15 residues.

V usage is TRBV5-1 and J usage is TRBJ1-1; D might be TRBD1 (6 bases). Germline loops: CDR1 SGHRS, CDR2 YFSETQ. CDR3 length: 15 amino acids. V gave up 3 bases and J gave up 2 bases, with 14 bases separating them. Here the CDR3 reads CASSSSSDSNTEAFF. The CDR3 bases are TGCGCCAGCAGCTCGAGTTCGGACAGCAACACTGAAGCTTTCTTT.

V usage is TRBV14 and J usage is TRBJ1-5, with 7 bases matching TRBD1. The V gene end was trimmed by 1 base and the J gene end by 7 bases; junction bases not matched to a gene: 4. Germline assignment: CDR1 SGHDN and CDR2 FVKESK. The CDR3 runs to 14 residues. The CDR3 DNA reads TGTGCCAGCAGCCAAGGCGCAGGGGGACAGCCCCAGCATTTT. Its protein product is CASSQGAGGQPQHF.

This chain connects TRBV4-3 to TRBJ2-3, with D uncertain. With 4 bases removed from V and 6 bases from J, the gap between germline ends came to 14 bases. The CDR3 totals 14 residues. Germline CDR1 LGHNA, CDR2 YSLEER. The DNA of the CDR3 is TGCGCCAGCAGCCTTACAAGGGCGAGGGATACGCAGTATTTT. This sequence encodes CASSLTRARDTQYF.

The genes are TRBV30 and TRBJ1-2; no clear D gene. The germline V gene has CDR1 GTSNPN and CDR2 SVGIG (reference sequence). V was shortened by 3 bases and J by 2 bases, with 4 bases between the two germline ends. The CDR3 length is 11 residues. CDR3 residues: CAWSSNYGYTF. The DNA for the CDR3 is TGTGCCTGGAGCTCGAACTATGGCTACACCTTC. The variable domain in full, with the rest retrieved from reference TRBV30 and TRBJ1-2, is SQTIHQWPATLVQPVGSPLSLECTVEGTSNPNLYWYRQAAGRGLQLLFYSVGIGQISSEVPQNLSASRPQDRQFILSSKKLLLSDSGFYLCAWSSNYGYTFGSGTRLTVV.

The rearrangement uses TRBV6-2 or TRBV6-3 and TRBJ1-2, with 10 bases lining up with TRBD1. The germline CDR1 and CDR2 sequences are MNHEY and SVGEGT. V was clipped by 5 bases and J by 3 bases; unmatched bases: 12. CDR3 length: 17 amino acids. CDR3 in amino acids: CASSGRDRGDEDYGYTF. Here the CDR3 DNA reads TGTGCCAGCAGTGGCCGGGACAGGGGAGATGAAGACTATGGCTACACCTTC.

The chain uses TRBV3-1 (or the pseudogene TRBV3-2) and TRBJ1-6, with TRBD1 matching 8 bases. The CDR3 length is 14 residues. Germline trimming cut 1 base from V and 9 bases from J; bases unmatched to any gene: 2. CDR1 is LGHDT and CDR2 is YNNKEL in the germline V gene (reference sequence). The chain's CDR3 is CASSQGDRGSPLHF. In DNA, the CDR3 is TGTGCCAGCAGCCAAGGTGACAGGGGTTCACCCCTCCACTTT.

The chain has TRBV29-1 and TRBJ2-2; 10 bases are shared with TRBD1. Germline CDR1 and CDR2: SQVTM and ANQGSEA. V was clipped by 6 bases and J by 6 bases; unmatched bases: 10. This CDR3 has 15 amino acids. CDR3 sequence: CSVKPGQGRPGELFF. CDR3 bases: TGCAGCGTGAAGCCGGGACAGGGGCGGCCCGGGGAGCTGTTTTTT.

This clone was seen a single time. The rearrangement links TRBV13 to TRBJ2-1, with 8 bases fitting TRBD2. The CDR3 covers 13 residues. Per the germline V gene, CDR1 is PRHDT and CDR2 is FYEKMQ (reference sequence). The junction had 4 bases not matched to a gene; V was cut back by 8 bases and J by 4 bases. The CDR3 DNA follows: TGTGCCAGCGGTCCGGGAGGGTACAATGAGCAGTTCTTC. Protein product: CASGPGGYNEQFF.

The J gene is TRBJ2-4, the V gene TRBV6-6; possibly TRBD1 or TRBD2 for D (5 bases each). Germline V gene lookup returns CDR1 MNHNY and CDR2 SVGAGI (reference sequence). This CDR3 region has 12 residues. Trimming cost V 6 bases and J 7 bases, with 10 bases left between them. For the CDR3, the DNA is TGTGCCAGCAGAAGGGACGGGAACATTCAGTACTTC. This codes for CASRRDGNIQYF.

This chain connects TRBV20-1 to TRBJ2-1; possibly TRBD2 for D (6 bases). The germline V gene has CDR1 DFQATT and CDR2 SNEGSKA (reference sequence). CDR3 size: 11 residues. The ends were cut back, 8 bases at V and 4 bases at J, with 9 bases in the middle. The CDR3 sequence: CSWDSYNEQFF. DNA of the CDR3: TGCAGTTGGGACTCGTACAATGAGCAGTTCTTC.